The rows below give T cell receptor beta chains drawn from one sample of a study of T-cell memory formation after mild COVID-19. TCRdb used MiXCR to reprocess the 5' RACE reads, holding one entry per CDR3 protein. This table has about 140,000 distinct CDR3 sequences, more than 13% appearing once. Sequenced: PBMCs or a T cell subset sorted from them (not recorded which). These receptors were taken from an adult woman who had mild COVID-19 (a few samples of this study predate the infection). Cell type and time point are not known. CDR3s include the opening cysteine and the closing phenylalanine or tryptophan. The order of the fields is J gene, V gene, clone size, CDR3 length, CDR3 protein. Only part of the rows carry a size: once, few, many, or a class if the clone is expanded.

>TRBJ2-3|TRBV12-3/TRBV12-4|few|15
CASSFNSVVSDTQYF
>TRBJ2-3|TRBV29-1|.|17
CSVEPGTSGRRADTQYF
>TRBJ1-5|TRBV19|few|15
CASSIDTGQPQPQHF
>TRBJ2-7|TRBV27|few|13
CASTRGGRDEQYF
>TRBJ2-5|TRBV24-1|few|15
CATSDPGVGEETQYF
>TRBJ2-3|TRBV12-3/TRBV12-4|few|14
CASSLAGETDTQYF
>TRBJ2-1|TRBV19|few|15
CASSRDSISYNEQFF
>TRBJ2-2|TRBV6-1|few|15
CASSDIAGRTGELFF
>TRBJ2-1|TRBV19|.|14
CASSMGPYYNEQFF
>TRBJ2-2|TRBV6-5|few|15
CASSYGDINTGELFF
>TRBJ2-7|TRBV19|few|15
CASSIGLAGGREQYF
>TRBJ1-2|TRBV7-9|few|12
CASSPVNYGYTF
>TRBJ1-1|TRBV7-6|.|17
CASSQIGGQGPNTEAFF
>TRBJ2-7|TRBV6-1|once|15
CASRDVAGLSYEQYF
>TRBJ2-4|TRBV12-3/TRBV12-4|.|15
CASSLRRGAKNIQYF
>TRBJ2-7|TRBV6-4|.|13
CASRRTGVHEQYF
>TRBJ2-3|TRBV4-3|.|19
CASSQDRGTGLYSTDTQYF
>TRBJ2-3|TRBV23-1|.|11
CATRGTDTQYF
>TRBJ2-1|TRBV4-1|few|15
CASSLWTGVVNEQFF
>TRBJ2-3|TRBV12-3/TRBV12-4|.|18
CASSLRRVRETDTDTQYF
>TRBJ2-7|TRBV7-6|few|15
CASSLYPPSMNEQYF
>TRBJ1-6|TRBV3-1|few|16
CASSQERLGYNSPLHF
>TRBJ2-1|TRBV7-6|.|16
CASSQGAGGLYNEQFF
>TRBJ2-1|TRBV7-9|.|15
CASSPPGGAYNEQFF